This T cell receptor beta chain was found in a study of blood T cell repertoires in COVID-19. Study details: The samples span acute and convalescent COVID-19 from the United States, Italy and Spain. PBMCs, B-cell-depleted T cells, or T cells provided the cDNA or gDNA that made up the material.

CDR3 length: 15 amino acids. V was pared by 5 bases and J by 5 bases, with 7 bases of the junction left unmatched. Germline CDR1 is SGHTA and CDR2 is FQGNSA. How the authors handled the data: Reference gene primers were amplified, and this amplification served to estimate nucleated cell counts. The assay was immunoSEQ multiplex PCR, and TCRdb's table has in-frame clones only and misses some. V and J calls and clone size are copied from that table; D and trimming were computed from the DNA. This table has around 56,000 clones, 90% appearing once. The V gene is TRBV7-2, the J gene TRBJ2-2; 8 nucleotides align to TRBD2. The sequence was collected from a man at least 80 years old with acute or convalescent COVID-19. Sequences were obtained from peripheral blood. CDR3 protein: CASSPSGGGTGELFF. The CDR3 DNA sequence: TGTGCCAGCAGCCCCAGCGGGGGTGGAACCGGGGAGCTGTTTTTT.